These 6 T cell receptor beta chains were all obtained from the same sample, sequenced in a study of CD8+CD57+ T cells in acquired aplastic anemia. The template for TCR beta VDJ and CDR3 sequence profiling was genomic DNA. TCRdb ran MiXCR on the reads and lists one entry per CDR3 protein. The sample includes under 200,000 distinct CDR3 sequences, about three fifths of them seen just once. The sample consisted of sorted CD4+, CD8+, or CD8+CD57+ T cells (not recorded which) from PBMCs. The receptors derive from a human donor in good health.

V usage is TRBV20-1 and J usage is TRBJ2-1, with 12 bases matching TRBD2. The CDR3 totals 16 residues. V gave up 6 bases and J gave up 8 bases; unmatched junction bases: 14. Germline V gene sequence: CDR1 DFQATT, CDR2 SNEGSKA (reference sequence). CDR3 bases: TGCAGTGCCGTCCCTCTAGCGGGAGGGCTCGTTCATGAGCAGTTCTTC. It yields the protein CSAVPLAGGLVHEQFF.

This clonotype was found once. The chain couples TRBV10-2 to TRBJ1-1; D call uncertain. The CDR3 covers 14 residues. Germline CDR1 reads WSHSY; CDR2 reads SAAADI. Trimming cost V 2 bases and J 1 base, with 8 bases left between them. Here the CDR3 reads CASSERQQNTEAFF. CDR3 nucleotides: TGCGCCAGCAGTGAGAGGCAGCAGAACACTGAAGCTTTCTTT.

This chain connects TRBV7-9 to TRBJ1-1; perhaps TRBD1 as D (5 bases). Germline lookup yields CDR1 SEHNR and CDR2 FQNEAQ (reference sequence). CDR3 size: 17 residues. With 6 bases removed from V and 5 bases from J, the gap between germline ends came to 25 bases. CDR3 sequence: CASRRGPERGTKTEAFF. The DNA for the CDR3 is TGTGCCAGCAGGAGAGGACCAGAGAGGGGCACAAAGACTGAAGCTTTCTTT.

V usage is TRBV29-1 and J usage is TRBJ2-1; D may be TRBD1 (5 bases). Germline V gene data show CDR1 as SQVTM and CDR2 as ANQGSEA. Trimming pared 3 bases from V and 2 bases from J, leaving 5 bases between. CDR3 length: 12 amino acids. Here the CDR3 DNA reads TGCAGCGTTGAGGACACCTACAATGAGCAGTTCTTC. Encoded protein: CSVEDTYNEQFF.

The V gene is TRBV7-3, the J gene TRBJ2-3; weak D call: TRBD1 (6 bases). This CDR3 has 13 amino acids. Trimming pared 1 base from V and 4 bases from J, leaving 6 bases between. From germline, CDR1 is SGHTA and CDR2 FQGTGA. The DNA for the CDR3 is TGTGCCAGCAGCTTAAAGGGGGCAGATACGCAGTATTTT. This encodes CASSLKGADTQYF.

The gene calls are TRBV20-1 and TRBJ2-7; weak D call: TRBD2 (5 bases). CDR1 is DFQATT and CDR2 is SNEGSKA in the germline V gene (reference sequence). Trimming removed 3 bases at V and 6 bases at J, with 21 bases between. The CDR3 sequence is 15 residues long. The CDR3 loop reads CSASVLSRGRAEQYF. CDR3 DNA sequence: TGCAGTGCTAGTGTCCTTTCCCGGGGTAGGGCCGAGCAGTACTTC.